This T cell receptor (beta chain) comes out of a study of blood T cell repertoires in COVID-19. Method: immunoSEQ multiplex PCR; TCRdb's copy keeps in-frame clones and lacks some. The table shows 130,000 to 150,000 clones, with over 75% occurring only once. Trimming removed 6 bases from V and 4 bases from J, with 16 bases in between. Germline CDR1 LGHNA, CDR2 YSLEER. This CDR3 comprises 14 residues. Sequenced sample: peripheral blood. The receptor was derived from a woman aged 45-65 years with acute or convalescent COVID-19. V usage is TRBV4-3 and J usage is TRBJ2-7; D may be TRBD1 (6 bases). The CDR3 here is CASSLETGIYEQYF. DNA for the CDR3: TGCGCCAGCAGTCTAGAAACAGGGATTTACGAGCAGTACTTC.